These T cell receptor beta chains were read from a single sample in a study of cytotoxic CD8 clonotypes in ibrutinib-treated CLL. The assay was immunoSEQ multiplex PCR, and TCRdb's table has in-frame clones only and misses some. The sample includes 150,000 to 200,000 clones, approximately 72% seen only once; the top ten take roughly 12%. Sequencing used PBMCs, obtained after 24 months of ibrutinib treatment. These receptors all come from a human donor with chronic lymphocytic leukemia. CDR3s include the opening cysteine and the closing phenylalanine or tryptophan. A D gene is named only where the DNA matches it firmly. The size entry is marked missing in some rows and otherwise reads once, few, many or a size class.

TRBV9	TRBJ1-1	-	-	TGTGCCAGCAGCGTAGGACCTCGCGGGGGACTGAACACTGAAGCTTTCTTT	CASSVGPRGGLNTEAFF
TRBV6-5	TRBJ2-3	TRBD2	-	TGTGCCAGCAGTTTACGCCCCCCTAGCGGGACAGATACGCAGTATTTT	CASSLRPPSGTDTQYF
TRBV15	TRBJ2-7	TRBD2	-	TGTGCCACCAGCAGAGGCCAGCGGGAGTCCGAGTACGAGCAGTACTTC	CATSRGQRESEYEQYF
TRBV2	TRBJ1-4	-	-	TGTGCCAGCAGTGAAAGTGAAAAACTGTTTTTT	CASSESEKLFF
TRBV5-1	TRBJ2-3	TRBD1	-	TGCGCCAGCAGTTGGGACAGGGCGGCAGATACGCAGTATTTT	CASSWDRAADTQYF
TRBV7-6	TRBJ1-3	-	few	TGTGCCAGCAGCTTAGCATCTCCTGGAAACACCATATATTTT	CASSLASPGNTIYF
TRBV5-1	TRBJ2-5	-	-	TGCGCCAGCAGCCTAGGACAGCTACAAGAGACCCAGTACTTC	CASSLGQLQETQYF
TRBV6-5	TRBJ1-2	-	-	TGTGCCAGCACTAAATTGACGGGAACCGGCTACACCTTC	CASTKLTGTGYTF
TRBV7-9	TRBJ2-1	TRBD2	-	TGTGCCAGCAGACCGACTAGCGGGAGTATTAATGAGCAGTTCTTC	CASRPTSGSINEQFF
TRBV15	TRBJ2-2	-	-	TGTGCCACCAGCGCGCTGGTTGCGAACACCGGGGAGCTGTTTTTT	CATSALVANTGELFF
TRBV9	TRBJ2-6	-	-	TGTGCCAGCAGCGTAGCGGCGGTGCCGAGCTCTGGGGCCAACGTCCTGACTTTC	CASSVAAVPSSGANVLTF
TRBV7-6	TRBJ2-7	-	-	TGTGCCAGCAGCTTAGTGACCGGGACGCCAACCTACGAGCAGTACTTC	CASSLVTGTPTYEQYF
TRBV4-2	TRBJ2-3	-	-	TGTGCCAGCAGCCAAGATCCGGAAGTAGATACGCAGTATTTT	CASSQDPEVDTQYF
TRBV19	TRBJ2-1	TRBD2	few	TGTGCCAGTAGCCGGACTAGCGGGACAGTCAACAATGAGCAGTTCTTC	CASSRTSGTVNNEQFF
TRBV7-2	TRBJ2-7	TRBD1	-	TGTGCCAGCAGCTTAAGTGGGACAGGGGGCTCCGAGCAGTACTTC	CASSLSGTGGSEQYF
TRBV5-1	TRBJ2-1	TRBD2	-	TGCGCCAGCAGCCCCGGACTAGCGGGAGTTAGCTACAATGAGCAGTTCTTC	CASSPGLAGVSYNEQFF
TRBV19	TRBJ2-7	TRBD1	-	TGTGCCAGTAGTATCGGAAGGGACAGGGGGCGCGACGAGCAGTACTTC	CASSIGRDRGRDEQYF
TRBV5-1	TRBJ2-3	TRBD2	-	TGCGCCAGCAGTTCTCGAGCGGGAGGGGCCACAGATACGCAGTATTTT	CASSSRAGGATDTQYF
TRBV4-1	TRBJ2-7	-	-	TGCGCCAGCAGCCAAGAAGACGCCAGGGGCCCCTACGAGCAGTACTTC	CASSQEDARGPYEQYF
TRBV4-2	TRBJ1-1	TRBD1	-	TGTGCCAGCAGCGCAAAGGACAGGGGGGTGGACACTGAAGCTTTCTTT	CASSAKDRGVDTEAFF
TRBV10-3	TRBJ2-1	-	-	TGTGCCATCAGTGACCGAGACAATGAGCAGTTCTTC	CAISDRDNEQFF
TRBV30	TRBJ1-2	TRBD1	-	TGTGCCTGGAGGGGGACAGACAACTATGGCTACACCTTC	CAWRGTDNYGYTF
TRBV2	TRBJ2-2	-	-	TGTGCCAGCAATCCGGGGTCCGGGGAGCTGTTTTTT	CASNPGSGELFF
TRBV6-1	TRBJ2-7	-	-	TGTGCCTGTAATTCAGGACCCACATCCTACGAGCAGTACTTC	CACNSGPTSYEQYF
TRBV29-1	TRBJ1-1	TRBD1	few	TGCAGCGTTGAACCATTAGGGACAGGGGGCTTGACTTTCTTT	CSVEPLGTGGLTFF
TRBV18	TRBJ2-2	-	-	TGTGCCAGCTCACCACGTTTGTCCGGGGAGCTGTTTTTT	CASSPRLSGELFF
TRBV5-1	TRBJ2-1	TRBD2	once	TGCGCCAGCAGCCCAGGACTAGGTTGGGACAATGAGCAGTTCTTC	CASSPGLGWDNEQFF
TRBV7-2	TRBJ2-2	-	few	TGTGCCAGCAGCTCCGAGGTCTCCGGGGAGCTGTTTTTT	CASSSEVSGELFF
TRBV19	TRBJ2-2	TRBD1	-	TGTGCCAGTAGTATAAGACAGGGGGCAGACGGGGAGCTGTTTTTT	CASSIRQGADGELFF
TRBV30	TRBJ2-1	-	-	TGTGCCTGGAGTGTAAGATCCGGAGGAAACTCCTACAATGAGCAGTTCTTC	CAWSVRSGGNSYNEQFF
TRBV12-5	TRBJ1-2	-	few	TGTGCTAGTGGTTTGGTGTGGGGGGACGGCTACACCTTC	CASGLVWGDGYTF
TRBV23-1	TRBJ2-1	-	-	TGCGCCAGCAGTCGGGAGAGTTTTGAGCAGTTCTTC	CASSRESFEQFF
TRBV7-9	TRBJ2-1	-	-	TGTGCCAGCAGCCCCGTCAGGGGAGCCCTTTTAGTAAATGAGCAGTTCTTC	CASSPVRGALLVNEQFF
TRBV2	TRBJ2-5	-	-	TGTGCCAGCAGTGAAGACGAGACCCAGTACTTC	CASSEDETQYF
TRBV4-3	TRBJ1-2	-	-	TGCGCCAGCAGCCAAGGGGCAGGCAGGGACTATGGCTACACCTTC	CASSQGAGRDYGYTF
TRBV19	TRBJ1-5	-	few	TGTGCCAGTACCGCTGGGGGGGCGGGCAATCAGCCCCAGCATTTT	CASTAGGAGNQPQHF
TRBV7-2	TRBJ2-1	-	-	TGTGCCAGCAGCCCACCCGTGGGGGGAAATGAGCAGTTCTTC	CASSPPVGGNEQFF
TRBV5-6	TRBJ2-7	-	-	TGTGCCAGCAGCTTGCATACCTACGAGCAGTACTTC	CASSLHTYEQYF
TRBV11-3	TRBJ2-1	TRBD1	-	TGTGCCAGCAGCCGGGGACAGGGCAGGAACAATGAGCAGTTCTTC	CASSRGQGRNNEQFF
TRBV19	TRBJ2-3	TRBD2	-	TGTGCCAGTAGTACAGTGGCGAGCGGGAGTTTCGCAGATACGCAGTATTTT	CASSTVASGSFADTQYF
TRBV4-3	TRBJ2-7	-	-	TGCGCCAGCAGCCCCGGACGGGTCTCCTACGAGCAGTACTTC	CASSPGRVSYEQYF
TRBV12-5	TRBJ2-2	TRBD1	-	TGTGCTAGTGGTTTGGGACAGGGATCAACCGGGGAGCTGTTTTTT	CASGLGQGSTGELFF
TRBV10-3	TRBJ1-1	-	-	TGTGCCATCAGTGACGTAGGGTCCACTGAAGCTTTCTTT	CAISDVGSTEAFF
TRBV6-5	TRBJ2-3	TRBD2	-	TGTGCCAGCAGGATCTTAGGGAGGGCAGATACGCAGTATTTT	CASRILGRADTQYF
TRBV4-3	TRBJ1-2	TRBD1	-	TGCGCCAGCAGCCAATCCCGGGCAGGGGGCTTTGGACTCTATGGCTACACCTTC	CASSQSRAGGFGLYGYTF
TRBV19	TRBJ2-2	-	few	TGTGCCAGTAGTATAGCGGTCGGGAGCTTACCCGGGGAGCTGTTTTTT	CASSIAVGSLPGELFF
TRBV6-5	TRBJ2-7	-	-	TGTGCCAGCAGTTACAGGCGGAGCTCCTACGAGCAGTACTTC	CASSYRRSSYEQYF
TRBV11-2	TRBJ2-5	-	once	TGTGCCAGCAGCTTAGGAGACAGGTACCAAGAGACCCAGTACTTC	CASSLGDRYQETQYF
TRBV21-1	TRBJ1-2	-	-	TGTGCCAGCAGCAAAGAGGAGGGGCAGTCATACAGGGGCTATGGCTACACCTTC	CASSKEEGQSYRGYGYTF
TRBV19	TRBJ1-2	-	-	TGTGCCAGTAGTATTACAGGAGGTTCTAACTATGGCTACACCTTC	CASSITGGSNYGYTF
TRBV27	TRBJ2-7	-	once	TGTGCCAGCAGTTTAAGGGGGACCGACTCCTACGAGCAGTACTTC	CASSLRGTDSYEQYF
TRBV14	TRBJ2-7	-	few	TGTGCCAGCAGCCAGGCGGACATCTTGCTAGCTTCCTACGAGCAGTACTTC	CASSQADILLASYEQYF
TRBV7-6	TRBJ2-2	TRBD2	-	TGTGCCAGCAGCCCACTAGCGGGACAAAGGAGTCCCGGGGAGCTGTTTTTT	CASSPLAGQRSPGELFF
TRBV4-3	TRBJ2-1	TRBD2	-	TGCGCCAGCAGCACCGGACTAGCGGGAGTCTACAATGAGCAGTTCTTC	CASSTGLAGVYNEQFF
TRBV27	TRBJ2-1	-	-	TGTGCCAGCAGTTTTATGCGGTACAATGAGCAGTTCTTC	CASSFMRYNEQFF
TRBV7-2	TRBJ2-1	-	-	TGTGCCAGCACCCCCGATGGGGCCGCCCGCAACAATGAGCAGTTCTTC	CASTPDGAARNNEQFF